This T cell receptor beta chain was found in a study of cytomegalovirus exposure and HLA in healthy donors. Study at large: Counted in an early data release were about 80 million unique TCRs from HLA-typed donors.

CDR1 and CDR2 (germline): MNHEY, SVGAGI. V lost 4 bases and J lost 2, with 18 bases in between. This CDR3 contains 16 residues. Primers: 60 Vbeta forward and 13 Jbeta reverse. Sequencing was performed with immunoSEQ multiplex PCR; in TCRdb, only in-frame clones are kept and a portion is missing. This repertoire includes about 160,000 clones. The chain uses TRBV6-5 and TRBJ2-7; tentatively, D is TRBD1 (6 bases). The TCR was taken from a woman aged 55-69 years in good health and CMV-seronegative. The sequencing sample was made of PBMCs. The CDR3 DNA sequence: TGTGCCAGCAGTTTGCTAAATACAGGGTTTGCCTACGAGCAGTACTTC. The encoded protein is CASSLLNTGFAYEQYF.